What follows are 25 T cell receptor beta chains derived from one specimen sequenced in a study of CD8 T cells in ankylosing spondylitis. TCRdb used MiXCR to reprocess the 5' RACE reads, holding one entry per CDR3 protein. The table has about 130,000 distinct CDR3 sequences, roughly a tenth seen once. Sequenced material: blood, either unsorted or a sorted T cell fraction (not recorded which). The receptors here all came from a male donor with ankylosing spondylitis or in good health (not recorded which).

This clonotype came up many times. This sequence joins TRBV5-6 and TRBJ2-1, with D possibly called TRBD1 or TRBD2 (5 bases each). The CDR3 has 13 residues. Trimming shortened V by 5 bases and J by 12 bases, and 18 bases separated the two germline ends. From germline, CDR1 is SGHDT and CDR2 YYEEEE. The CDR3, as DNA: TGTGCCAGCAGGCGCACGGGTGGGGGAAGGCAGTTCTTC. Its protein product is CASRRTGGGRQFF.

This clonotype was recorded many times. The chain joins TRBV7-9 to TRBJ2-3; D might be TRBD1 or TRBD2, each matching 6 bases. Deletions cut 0 bases from V and 3 bases from J, with 13 bases between. Germline CDR1 reads SEHNR; CDR2 reads FQNEAQ (reference sequence). CDR3 size: 16 residues. DNA for the CDR3: TGTGCCAGCAGCTTAGCCCAGCAGGGGAGGACAGATACGCAGTATTTT. It codes for CASSLAQQGRTDTQYF.

This clonotype was recorded at least ten times. This chain uses TRBV6-1 with TRBJ2-7; the D gene is possibly TRBD1 (5 bases). The germline V and J ends were trimmed by 4 bases and 3 bases, with 13 bases remaining between them. The CDR3 consists of 14 residues. Per the germline V gene, CDR1 is MNHNS and CDR2 is SASEGT. The CDR3 DNA sequence: TGTGCCAGCAGTGGACAGCGTCAGAACTACGAGCAGTACTTC. It encodes CASSGQRQNYEQYF.

The rearrangement uses TRBV12-3 or TRBV12-4 and TRBJ2-1, with 7 bases that match TRBD2. This CDR3 has 16 residues. V lost 7 bases and J lost 0; bases outside the gene matches: 9. The CDR3 nucleotides read TGTGCCAGCACCGTTAGCGGGTATCGCTCCTACAATGAGCAGTTCTTC. Its protein is CASTVSGYRSYNEQFF.

This clonotype was observed at least ten times. The V call is TRBV12-3 or TRBV12-4, the J call TRBJ1-1; D perhaps matches TRBD1 (6 bases). Trimming removed 6 bases from V and 4 bases from J, with 21 bases in between. The CDR3 has 16 residues. CDR3 protein: CASRLRDPRGSTEAFF. In nucleotides, the CDR3 is TGTGCCAGCAGGCTCCGGGACCCCAGGGGAAGCACTGAAGCTTTCTTT.

V gene TRBV18 combines with J gene TRBJ1-1; TRBD1 aligns across 7 bases. The germline V gene encodes CDR1 KGHSH and CDR2 LQKENI. The CDR3 has 15 residues. V lost 6 bases and J lost 0; bases outside the gene matches: 7. This chain's CDR3 is CASSQGQQLNTEAFF. The CDR3 DNA is TGTGCCAGCTCCCAGGGACAGCAGTTGAACACTGAAGCTTTCTTT.

This clonotype showed up many times. The rearrangement uses TRBV6-5 and TRBJ2-2; the D is unclear. The V end was cut by 4 bases, the J end by 6 bases, with 9 bases between. This CDR3 has 13 amino acids. Germline V gene lookup returns CDR1 MNHEY and CDR2 SVGAGI. Here the CDR3 reads CASSSPVPGELFF. CDR3 sequence (DNA): TGTGCCAGCAGTTCTCCAGTCCCCGGGGAGCTGTTTTTT.

In this sample, this clonotype turned up many times. The rearrangement links TRBV5-1 to TRBJ2-3, with a weak D call TRBD2 (6 bases). The CDR3 loop spans 15 amino acids. From germline, CDR1 is SGHRS and CDR2 YFSETQ. Trimming took off 0 bases at V and 1 base at J, with 9 bases between the two ends. CDR3 sequence: CASSLAWGGTDTQYF. The CDR3 bases are TGCGCCAGCAGCTTGGCCTGGGGGGGCACAGATACGCAGTATTTT.

Many counts were recorded for this clonotype. The gene calls are TRBV7-3 and TRBJ2-1; TRBD1 matches at 12 bases. V shed 2 bases and J 13 bases; nucleotides not matched to a gene: 18. There are 18 residues in the CDR3. CDR1 and CDR2 (germline): SGHTA, FQGTGA. The CDR3, as DNA: TGTGCCAGCAGCTTAGGCCCACCTGGGACAGGGGGCCAGGGTGACCAGTTCTTC. This codes for CASSLGPPGTGGQGDQFF.

In its sample, this clonotype was seen a few times. The chain employs TRBV20-1 and TRBJ2-1, with 10 positions matching TRBD2. CDR3 length: 15 amino acids. J gave up 7 bases and V 0 bases, and 6 bases lay outside the gene matches. CDR1 is DFQATT, CDR2 SNEGSKA, per germline (reference sequence). Here the CDR3 reads CSAREAGGPGNEQFF. The DNA for the CDR3 is TGCAGTGCTAGAGAAGCGGGAGGGCCGGGGAATGAGCAGTTCTTC.

Many counts were recorded for this clonotype. The chain carries TRBV7-8 and TRBJ1-5; D is unclear. Germline-derived CDR1 and CDR2 are SGHVS and FQNEAQ. V was cut by 2 bases and J by 5 bases, with 10 bases left in between. The CDR3 spans 14 residues. DNA of the CDR3: TGTGCCAGCAGCTTAAAAGGTTTTTATCAGCCCCAGCATTTT. Amino acid sequence: CASSLKGFYQPQHF. Full variable domain (outside the CDR3, taken from reference TRBV7-8 and TRBJ1-5): GAGVSQSPRYKVAKRGQDVALRCDPISGHVSLFWYQQALGQGPEFLTYFQNEAQLDKSGLPSDRFFAERPEGSVSTLKIQRTQQEDSAVYLCASSLKGFYQPQHFGDGTRLSIL.

The table lists this clonotype with many counts. The rearrangement links TRBV5-1 to TRBJ2-2; D gene ambiguous. V was clipped by 1 base and J by 0 bases, with 10 bases between them. Germline V gene lookup returns CDR1 SGHRS and CDR2 YFSETQ. The CDR3 contains 16 residues. This CDR3 reads CASSLQAQANTGELFF. The CDR3, as DNA: TGCGCCAGCAGCTTGCAGGCCCAAGCGAACACCGGGGAGCTGTTTTTT.

This clonotype has ten or more counts. One junction end does not reproduce the germline sequence, and a read error may be involved. The chain carries TRBV6-2 or TRBV6-3 and TRBJ1-3; D might be TRBD1 (5 bases). This CDR3 is 12 amino acids long. CDR1 is MNHEY, CDR2 SVGEGT, per germline. CDR3 in DNA: TGTGCCAGCAGCCACTCACCCGGGACCCCCGGTTTT. Its protein is CASSHSPGTPGF.

This clonotype was counted at least ten times. The chain employs TRBV12-3 or TRBV12-4 and TRBJ2-7; 11 nucleotides line up with TRBD2. The CDR3 has 18 residues. Losses at the gene ends were 3 bases for V and 0 bases for J; bases not matched to a gene: 10. The CDR3 DNA reads TGTGCCAGCAGTTTCGTACTAGCGGGAGCTAATTACTCCTACGAGCAGTACTTC. Encoded protein: CASSFVLAGANYSYEQYF.

This clonotype was detected ten times or more. The chain employs TRBV20-1 and TRBJ2-5; 8 positions agree with TRBD2. The length of the CDR3 is 14 residues. Germline V gene sequence: CDR1 DFQATT, CDR2 SNEGSKA (reference sequence). Trimming removed 6 bases from V and 3 bases from J; junction bases left unmatched: 9. The CDR3 protein is CSAAVAGTKETQYF. CDR3 nucleotide sequence: TGCAGTGCCGCGGTAGCGGGGACGAAAGAGACCCAGTACTTC.

This clonotype was detected many times. The CDR3 protein is CASSPGGRLEQYF. The CDR3 DNA reads as TGCGCCAGCAGCCCAGGAGGGCGTCTCGAGCAGTACTTC. The chain carries TRBV5-1 and TRBJ2-7; D possibly corresponds to TRBD2 (6 bases). Germline loops: CDR1 SGHRS, CDR2 YFSETQ. The CDR3 is 13 residues long. Trimming shortened V by 4 bases and J by 6 bases, and 14 bases separated the two germline ends.

The chain carries TRBV20-1 and TRBJ2-3, with 9 bases that match TRBD2. V lost 0 bases and J lost 4; bases outside the gene matches: 8. The CDR3 sequence is 16 residues long. The germline gives CDR1 DFQATT, CDR2 SNEGSKA (reference sequence). CDR3 in DNA: TGCAGTGCTAGAGATCGCGCGGGAGGGCTCCCAGATACGCAGTATTTT. Its protein product is CSARDRAGGLPDTQYF.

The V gene is TRBV5-1, the J gene TRBJ2-2; D is undetermined. Germline CDR1 reads SGHRS; CDR2 reads YFSETQ. The CDR3 runs to 14 residues. Trimming stripped 3 bases from V and 3 bases from J, with 9 bases between. The CDR3 DNA is TGCGCCAGCAGCTCGCAGGCAGACACCGGGGAGCTGTTTTTT. This codes for CASSSQADTGELFF.

The CDR3 DNA sequence: TGTGCCAGCCGCAGGGGGACTAGCGGAACCTACGAGCAGTACTTC. This translates into CASRRGTSGTYEQYF. The chain combines TRBV12-3 or TRBV12-4 with TRBJ2-7, with 11 positions matching TRBD2. This CDR3 region has 15 residues. V trimming: 8 bases; J trimming: 2 bases; junction bases outside the gene matches: 8.

This clonotype was observed at least ten times. V gene TRBV28 combines with J gene TRBJ2-4; 7 nucleotides align to TRBD1. The CDR3 has 14 residues. Trimming cost V 6 bases and J 10 bases; bases outside gene matches: 12. Germline lookup yields CDR1 MDHEN and CDR2 SYDVKM. The CDR3, as DNA: TGTGCCAGCAGCCCAGAGACAGGGTCCCGGATTCAGTACTTC. Protein product: CASSPETGSRIQYF.

In this sample, this clonotype turned up many times. The V and J genes are TRBV20-1 and TRBJ2-3; tentative D call: TRBD2 (6 bases). Germline CDR1 DFQATT, CDR2 SNEGSKA (reference sequence). CDR3 length: 14 residues. The V gene lost 1 base and the J gene lost 1 base, with 9 bases spanning the gap. In nucleotides, the CDR3 is TGCAGTGCTAGAGGGACTACCCGCACAGATACGCAGTATTTT. It specifies CSARGTTRTDTQYF.

This clonotype was detected many times. The chain couples TRBV7-2 to TRBJ2-3; no clear D. This CDR3 has 12 residues. The V gene's germline CDR1 is SGHTA and CDR2 FQGNSA. V lost 5 bases and J lost 6, with 9 bases in between. This CDR3 reads CASSRTRDTQYF. CDR3 sequence (DNA): TGTGCCAGCAGCCGAACCCGGGATACGCAGTATTTT.

This clonotype has a count of ten or more. The CDR3 sequence is CASSYEGVGVIPDIQYF. The DNA for the CDR3 is TGTGCCAGCAGTTACGAGGGAGTGGGCGTAATTCCGGACATTCAGTACTTC. The rearrangement uses TRBV6-2 or TRBV6-3 and TRBJ2-4; possible D gene TRBD2, 5 bases. This CDR3 has 17 residues. Per germline, CDR1 MNHEY and CDR2 SVGEGT. Trimming took 2 bases from V and 8 from J, leaving 22 bases between them.

A few counts support this clonotype. The chain recombines TRBV7-6 with TRBJ1-1; 7 bases are a match to TRBD1. Germline V gene lookup returns CDR1 SGHVS and CDR2 FNYEAQ. This CDR3 region has 15 residues. Germline trimming cut 5 bases from V and 0 bases from J; bases unmatched to any gene: 6. This CDR3 is CASSVPGQLNTEAFF. The CDR3 DNA sequence: TGTGCCAGCAGCGTACCGGGACAGCTGAACACTGAAGCTTTCTTT.

This clonotype was seen at least ten times. The V gene is TRBV4-1, the J gene TRBJ2-3; 7 positions agree with TRBD2. Germline V CDR1 and CDR2: MGHRA, YSYEKL. Trimming removed 0 bases from V and 4 bases from J; junction bases left unmatched: 7. This CDR3 has 16 amino acids. For the CDR3, the DNA is TGCGCCAGCAGCCAAGATTGGGCGGGAGTGGCAGATACGCAGTATTTT. Translated, it gives CASSQDWAGVADTQYF.